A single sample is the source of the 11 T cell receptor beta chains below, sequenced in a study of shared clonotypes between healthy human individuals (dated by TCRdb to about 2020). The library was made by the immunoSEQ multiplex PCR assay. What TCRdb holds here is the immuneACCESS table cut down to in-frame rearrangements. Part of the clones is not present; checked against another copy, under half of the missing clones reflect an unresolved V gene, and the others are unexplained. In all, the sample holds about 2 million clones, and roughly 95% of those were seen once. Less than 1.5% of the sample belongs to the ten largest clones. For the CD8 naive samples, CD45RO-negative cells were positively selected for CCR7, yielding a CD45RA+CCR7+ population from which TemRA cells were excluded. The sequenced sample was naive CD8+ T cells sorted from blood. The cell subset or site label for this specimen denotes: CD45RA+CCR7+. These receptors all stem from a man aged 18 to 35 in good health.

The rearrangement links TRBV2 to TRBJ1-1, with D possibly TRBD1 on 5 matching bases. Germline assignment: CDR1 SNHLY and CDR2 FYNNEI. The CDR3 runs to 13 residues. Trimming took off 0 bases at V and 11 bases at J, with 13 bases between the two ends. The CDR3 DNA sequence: TGTGCCAGCAGTGAAGCGCTTAGGGACTGTGCTTTCTTT. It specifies CASSEALRDCAFF.

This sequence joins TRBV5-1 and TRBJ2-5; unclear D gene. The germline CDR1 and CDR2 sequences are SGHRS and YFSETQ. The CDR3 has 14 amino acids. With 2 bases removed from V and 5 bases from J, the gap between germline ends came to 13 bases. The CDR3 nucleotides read TGCGCCAGCAGCTTTTCGGCCTCGAGGGAGACCCAGTACTTC. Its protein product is CASSFSASRETQYF.

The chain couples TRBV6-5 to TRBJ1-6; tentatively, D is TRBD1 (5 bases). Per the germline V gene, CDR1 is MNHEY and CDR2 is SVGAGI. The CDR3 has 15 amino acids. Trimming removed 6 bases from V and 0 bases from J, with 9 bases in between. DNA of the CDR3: TGTGCCAGCAGGGTTGGGGGCTCCTATAATTCACCCCTCCACTTT. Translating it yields CASRVGGSYNSPLHF.

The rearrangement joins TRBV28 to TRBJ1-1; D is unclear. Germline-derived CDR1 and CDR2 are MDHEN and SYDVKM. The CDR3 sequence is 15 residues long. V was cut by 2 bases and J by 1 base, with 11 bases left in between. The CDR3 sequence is CASSLGWRQNTEAFF. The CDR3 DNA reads TGTGCCAGCAGTTTAGGTTGGCGGCAGAACACTGAAGCTTTCTTT.

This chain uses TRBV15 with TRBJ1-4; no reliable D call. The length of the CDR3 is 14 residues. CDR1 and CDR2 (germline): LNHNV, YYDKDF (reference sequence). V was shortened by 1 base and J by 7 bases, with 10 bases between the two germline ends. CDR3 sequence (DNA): TGTGCCACCAGCAGAGTTGTGGGTGGTGAAAAACTGTTTTTT. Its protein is CATSRVVGGEKLFF.

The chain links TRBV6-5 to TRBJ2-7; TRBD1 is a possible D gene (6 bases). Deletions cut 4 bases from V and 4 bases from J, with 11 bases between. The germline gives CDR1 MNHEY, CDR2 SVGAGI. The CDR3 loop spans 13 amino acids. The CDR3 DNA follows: TGTGCCAGCAGTTCGGGACAAATGTACGAGCAGTACTTC. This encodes CASSSGQMYEQYF.

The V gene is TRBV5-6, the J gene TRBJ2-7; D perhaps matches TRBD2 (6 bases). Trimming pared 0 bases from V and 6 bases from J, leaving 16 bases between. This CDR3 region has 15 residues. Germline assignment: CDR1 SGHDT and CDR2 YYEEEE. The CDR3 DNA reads TGTGCCAGCAGCTTGGCGGGACGGGGGTATTTCGAGCAGTACTTC. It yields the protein CASSLAGRGYFEQYF. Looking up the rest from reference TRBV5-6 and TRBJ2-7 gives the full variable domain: DAGVTQSPTHLIKTRGQQVTLRCSPKSGHDTVSWYQQALGQGPQFIFQYYEEEERQRGNFPDRFSGHQFPNYSSELNVNALLLGDSALYLCASSLAGRGYFEQYFGPGTRLTVT.

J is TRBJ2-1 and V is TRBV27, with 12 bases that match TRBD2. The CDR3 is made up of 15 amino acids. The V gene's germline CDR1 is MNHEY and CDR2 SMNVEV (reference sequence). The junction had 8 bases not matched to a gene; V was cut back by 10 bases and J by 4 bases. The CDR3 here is CATRLAGEGYNEQFF. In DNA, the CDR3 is TGTGCCACCAGACTAGCGGGGGAAGGGTACAATGAGCAGTTCTTC.

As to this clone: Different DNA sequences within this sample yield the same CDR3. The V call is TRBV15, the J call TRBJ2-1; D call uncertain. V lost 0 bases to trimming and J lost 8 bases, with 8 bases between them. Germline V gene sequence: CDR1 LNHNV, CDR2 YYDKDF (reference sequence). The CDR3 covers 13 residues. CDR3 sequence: CATSRDLEDEQFF. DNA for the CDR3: TGTGCCACCAGCAGAGATCTGGAAGATGAGCAGTTCTTC.

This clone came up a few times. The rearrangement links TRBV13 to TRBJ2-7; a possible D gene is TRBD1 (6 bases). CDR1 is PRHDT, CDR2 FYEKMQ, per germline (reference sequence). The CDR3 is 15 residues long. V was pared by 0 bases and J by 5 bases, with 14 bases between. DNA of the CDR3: TGTGCCAGCAGCTTAGGCCCGTCAGGGGAGCACGAGCAGTACTTC. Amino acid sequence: CASSLGPSGEHEQYF.

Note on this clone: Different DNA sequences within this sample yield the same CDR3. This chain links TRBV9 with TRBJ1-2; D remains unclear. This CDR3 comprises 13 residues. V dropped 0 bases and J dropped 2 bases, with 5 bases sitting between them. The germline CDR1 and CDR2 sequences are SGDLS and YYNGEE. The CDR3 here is CASSVEGNYGYTF. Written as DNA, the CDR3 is TGTGCCAGCAGCGTAGAAGGGAACTATGGCTACACCTTC.